A selection of T cell receptor beta chains follows, all from one sample in a study of human T cells and chemical hapten exposure. TCRdb ran MiXCR on the 5' RACE reads and lists one entry per CDR3 protein. The sample lists 130,000 or so distinct CDR3 sequences, around 4% occurring once. The receptors here all came from a female donor in good health. The CDR3 runs from the conserved cysteine through the conserved F or W. A D gene is named only where the DNA matches it firmly. Clone size is stated in some rows and not others, as once, few, many or a class when expanded.

clone_size: many; cdr3_length: 13; j_call: TRBJ1-2; d_call: -; v_call: TRBV5-1; cdr3_nt: TGCGCCAGCAGCTTGGGCAACCAGGGTGGCTACACCTTC; cdr3_aa: CASSLGNQGGYTF
clone_size: few; cdr3_length: 15; j_call: TRBJ2-2; d_call: -; v_call: TRBV25-1; cdr3_nt: TGTGCCAGCAGTGAATACCAGGGGACCACCGGGGAGCTGTTTTTT; cdr3_aa: CASSEYQGTTGELFF
clone_size: few; cdr3_length: 12; j_call: TRBJ2-1; d_call: TRBD2; v_call: TRBV3-1; cdr3_nt: TGTGCCAGCAGCCAATTGGGACTAGCGGTTTCCTTC; cdr3_aa: CASSQLGLAVSF
clone_size: many; cdr3_length: 14; j_call: TRBJ2-5; d_call: TRBD1; v_call: TRBV12-3/TRBV12-4; cdr3_nt: TGTGCCAGCAGTTTCTTACAGGGGGGAGAGACCCAGTACTTC; cdr3_aa: CASSFLQGGETQYF
clone_size: -; cdr3_length: 17; j_call: TRBJ2-7; d_call: TRBD2; v_call: TRBV27; cdr3_nt: TGTGCCAGCAGTTCGGGACTAGCGGGGGTCGGGACCGACGAGCAGTACTTC; cdr3_aa: CASSSGLAGVGTDEQYF
clone_size: many; cdr3_length: 13; j_call: TRBJ2-7; d_call: -; v_call: TRBV28; cdr3_nt: TGTGCCAGCAGACCTGAAAACAAGGTTGAGCAGTACTTC; cdr3_aa: CASRPENKVEQYF
clone_size: many; cdr3_length: 15; j_call: TRBJ2-2; d_call: TRBD2; v_call: TRBV19; cdr3_nt: TGTGCCAGACCGACTAGCGGGGGAAACACCGGGGAGCTGTTTTTT; cdr3_aa: CARPTSGGNTGELFF
clone_size: many; cdr3_length: 13; j_call: TRBJ2-1; d_call: -; v_call: TRBV29-1; cdr3_nt: TGCAGCGTTGGCGTAAGCTCCTACAATGAGCAGTTCTTC; cdr3_aa: CSVGVSSYNEQFF
clone_size: many; cdr3_length: 17; j_call: TRBJ2-5; d_call: -; v_call: TRBV6-6; cdr3_nt: TGTGCCAGCAGTTCTAATCGGGGACCGGGGGTTGGCGAGACCCAGTACTTC; cdr3_aa: CASSSNRGPGVGETQYF
clone_size: many; cdr3_length: 17; j_call: TRBJ1-1; d_call: TRBD1; v_call: TRBV7-2; cdr3_nt: TGTGCCAGCAGCTCCACCGGGACAGGGGGTTGGGAAACTGAAGCTTTCTTT; cdr3_aa: CASSSTGTGGWETEAFF
clone_size: -; cdr3_length: 15; j_call: TRBJ2-7; d_call: -; v_call: TRBV13; cdr3_nt: TGTGCCAGCAGCTTAGGCGGTGCAAGCTCCGACGAGCAGTACTTC; cdr3_aa: CASSLGGASSDEQYF
clone_size: many; cdr3_length: 14; j_call: TRBJ2-1; d_call: TRBD1; v_call: TRBV5-1; cdr3_nt: TGCGCCAGCAGCTTGACAGGGGGACTCAATGAGCAGTTCTTC; cdr3_aa: CASSLTGGLNEQFF
clone_size: many; cdr3_length: 14; j_call: TRBJ1-5; d_call: -; v_call: TRBV20-1; cdr3_nt: TGCAGTGCTAGTGAGGGCCGAAGAGATCAGCCCCAGCATTTT; cdr3_aa: CSASEGRRDQPQHF
clone_size: -; cdr3_length: 14; j_call: TRBJ1-1; d_call: TRBD1; v_call: TRBV7-8; cdr3_nt: TGTGCCAGCACCGAAGCGGGCCAGGGGGCTTCAGCTTTCTTT; cdr3_aa: CASTEAGQGASAFF
clone_size: many; cdr3_length: 15; j_call: TRBJ1-1; d_call: -; v_call: TRBV5-5; cdr3_nt: TGTGCCAGCAGCTTGAGGGTTCGGGAAGTCTCTGAAGCTTTCTTT; cdr3_aa: CASSLRVREVSEAFF
clone_size: many; cdr3_length: 17; j_call: TRBJ2-1; d_call: TRBD1; v_call: TRBV7-2; cdr3_nt: TGTGCCAGCAGCTTAAGGTCCGGACAGGGGCCCCCCAATGAGCAGTTCTTC; cdr3_aa: CASSLRSGQGPPNEQFF
clone_size: many; cdr3_length: 15; j_call: TRBJ2-3; d_call: -; v_call: TRBV6-2/TRBV6-3; cdr3_nt: TGTGCCACCCAAGGACTGGCTATTAGCACAGATACGCAGTATTTT; cdr3_aa: CATQGLAISTDTQYF
clone_size: many; cdr3_length: 15; j_call: TRBJ2-7; d_call: TRBD1; v_call: TRBV4-2; cdr3_nt: TGTGCCAGCAGCCAAGATCGCGGACAGGGACGCGAGCAGTACTTC; cdr3_aa: CASSQDRGQGREQYF
clone_size: many; cdr3_length: 14; j_call: TRBJ1-1; d_call: TRBD1; v_call: TRBV12-3/TRBV12-4; cdr3_nt: TGTGCCAGCAGTTCCGGGACAGGGGTGACTGAAGCTTTCTTT; cdr3_aa: CASSSGTGVTEAFF
clone_size: many; cdr3_length: 15; j_call: TRBJ2-5; d_call: TRBD1; v_call: TRBV2; cdr3_nt: TGTGCCAGCAGTGAACGCACAGGGGCCTGGGGGACCCAGTACTTC; cdr3_aa: CASSERTGAWGTQYF
clone_size: many; cdr3_length: 11; j_call: TRBJ2-7; d_call: -; v_call: TRBV28; cdr3_nt: TGTGCCAGCATCCCCCCCGACGAGCAGTACTTC; cdr3_aa: CASIPPDEQYF
clone_size: many; cdr3_length: 15; j_call: TRBJ1-1; d_call: TRBD1; v_call: TRBV5-1; cdr3_nt: TGCGCCAGCAGCTTTCGACAGGGGAGGAACACTGAAGCTTTCTTT; cdr3_aa: CASSFRQGRNTEAFF
clone_size: -; cdr3_length: 12; j_call: TRBJ1-1; d_call: -; v_call: TRBV5-1; cdr3_nt: TGCGCCAGCAGCTGGGACAACACTGAAGCTTTCTTT; cdr3_aa: CASSWDNTEAFF
clone_size: few; cdr3_length: 18; j_call: TRBJ2-3; d_call: TRBD2; v_call: TRBV9; cdr3_nt: TGTGCCAGCAGCGATACGAACGGACTAGCGGGGGACACAGATACGCAGTATTTT; cdr3_aa: CASSDTNGLAGDTDTQYF
clone_size: many; cdr3_length: 14; j_call: TRBJ1-2; d_call: TRBD1; v_call: TRBV30; cdr3_nt: TGTGCCTACTTCCGGGACAGCGAAAACTATGGCTACACCTTC; cdr3_aa: CAYFRDSENYGYTF
clone_size: many; cdr3_length: 13; j_call: TRBJ2-7; d_call: -; v_call: TRBV20-1; cdr3_nt: TGCAGTGCAAGACAGTTCTACTCCTACGAGCAGTACTTC; cdr3_aa: CSARQFYSYEQYF
clone_size: many; cdr3_length: 14; j_call: TRBJ1-1; d_call: TRBD1; v_call: TRBV5-1; cdr3_nt: TGCGCCAGCAGGGCCGGACAGGGGGCATTTGAAGCTTTCTTT; cdr3_aa: CASRAGQGAFEAFF
clone_size: many; cdr3_length: 17; j_call: TRBJ1-6; d_call: -; v_call: TRBV7-2; cdr3_nt: TGTGCCAGCAGCTTAAGTCCACGTAGCTCCTATAATTCACCCCTCCACTTT; cdr3_aa: CASSLSPRSSYNSPLHF
clone_size: -; cdr3_length: 15; j_call: TRBJ2-2; d_call: -; v_call: TRBV11-2; cdr3_nt: TGTGCCAGCAGCTTATTACGAGAACCCACCGGGGAGCTGTTTTTT; cdr3_aa: CASSLLREPTGELFF
clone_size: many; cdr3_length: 13; j_call: TRBJ2-2; d_call: -; v_call: TRBV28; cdr3_nt: TGTGCCAGCTGCAGGGCAAACATCGGGGAGCTGTTTTTT; cdr3_aa: CASCRANIGELFF
clone_size: few; cdr3_length: 15; j_call: TRBJ2-7; d_call: TRBD1; v_call: TRBV7-2; cdr3_nt: TGTGCCAGCAGCCAAAGTTCCGATCCGGGACAGCAGCAGTACTTC; cdr3_aa: CASSQSSDPGQQQYF
clone_size: many; cdr3_length: 14; j_call: TRBJ2-2; d_call: -; v_call: TRBV25-1; cdr3_nt: TGTGCCAGCAGTGAATTGACGGTCACCGGGGAGCTGTTTTTT; cdr3_aa: CASSELTVTGELFF
clone_size: few; cdr3_length: 15; j_call: TRBJ2-3; d_call: -; v_call: TRBV5-4; cdr3_nt: TGTGCCAGCAGCTTGTTGGGCCTTAGCACAGATACGCAGTATTTT; cdr3_aa: CASSLLGLSTDTQYF